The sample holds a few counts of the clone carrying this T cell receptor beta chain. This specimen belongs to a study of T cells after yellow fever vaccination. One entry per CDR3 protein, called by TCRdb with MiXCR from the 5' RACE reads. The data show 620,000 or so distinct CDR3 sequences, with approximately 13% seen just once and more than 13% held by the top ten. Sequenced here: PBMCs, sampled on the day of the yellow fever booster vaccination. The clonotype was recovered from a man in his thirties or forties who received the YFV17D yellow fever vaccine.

The CDR3 nucleotides read TGTGCCAGCAGATGGGGTTTGAACACTGAAGCTTTCTTT. Protein product: CASRWGLNTEAFF. The rearrangement links TRBV6-1 to TRBJ1-1, with no clear D. Germline assignment: CDR1 MNHNS and CDR2 SASEGT. V was cut by 6 bases and J by 0 bases, with 8 bases left in between. The CDR3 runs 13 residues.